One and the same sample provided the 26 T cell receptor beta chains below, sequenced in a study of T cells in localized non-small cell lung cancer. Profiled with immunoSEQ multiplex PCR; TCRdb holds only in-frame clones, not every one. This sample has around 30,000 clones; approximately 90% occur once, and the top ten carry over 25%. The source was peripheral blood, collected before any cancer treatment. Every receptor here comes from a female donor older than 55 with stage I lung adenocarcinoma.

This chain connects TRBV19 to TRBJ2-2; tentatively, D is TRBD2 (5 bases). Trimming removed 7 bases at V and 5 bases at J, with 11 bases between. Germline V gives CDR1 LNHDA, CDR2 SQIVND (reference sequence). CDR3 length equals 13 residues. CDR3 sequence (DNA): TGTGCCAGTACAGACCCGGGGACCGGGGAGCTGTTTTTT. Protein product: CASTDPGTGELFF.

The genes are TRBV4-1 and TRBJ2-5; D possibly corresponds to TRBD2 (6 bases). The CDR3 covers 14 residues. The V and J ends lost 4 bases and 2 bases respectively, with 11 bases between them. CDR1 and CDR2 from the germline V gene are MGHRA and YSYEKL. The CDR3 DNA reads TGCGCCAGCAGCCTGACCGGACTACAAGAGACCCAGTACTTC. This codes for CASSLTGLQETQYF.

The chain employs TRBV5-1 and TRBJ2-5, with TRBD1 identical over 11 bases. Germline V lookup: CDR1 SGHRS, CDR2 YFSETQ. J was trimmed by 5 bases and V by 3 bases; bases with no gene match: 3. The CDR3 is 14 amino acids. The CDR3 DNA follows: TGCGCCAGCAGCTGGGGACAGGGGGAGGAGACCCAGTACTTC. Translation: CASSWGQGEETQYF.

V usage is TRBV7-6 and J usage is TRBJ1-1, with a weak D call TRBD1 (5 bases). The CDR3 runs to 14 residues. V lost 5 bases and J 4 bases, leaving 14 bases between the germline ends. Germline loops: CDR1 SGHVS, CDR2 FNYEAQ. The CDR3 spells CASSPRQGSTEAFF. The CDR3 DNA follows: TGTGCCAGCAGCCCCAGGCAGGGCTCCACTGAAGCTTTCTTT. The full variable domain, in which reference TRBV7-6 and TRBJ1-1 provide the parts outside the CDR3, is GAGVSQSPRYKVTKRGQDVALRCDPISGHVSLYWYRQALGQGPEFLTYFNYEAQQDKSGLPNDRFSAERPEGSISTLTIQRTEQRDSAMYRCASSPRQGSTEAFFGQGTRLTVV.

The chain is built from TRBV7-2 and TRBJ1-2; the D gene is possibly TRBD1 (5 bases). The CDR3 totals 15 residues. CDR1 and CDR2 (germline): SGHTA, FQGNSA. The V end was cut by 5 bases, the J end by 4 bases, with 17 bases between. CDR3 in amino acids: CASSPGTEVLYGYTF. CDR3 nucleotide sequence: TGTGCCAGCAGCCCCGGGACGGAGGTTCTCTATGGCTACACCTTC.

The chain employs TRBV11-2 and TRBJ1-3; 7 bases map to TRBD1. This CDR3 region has 15 residues. Unmatched junction bases numbered 7, after V lost 4 bases and J lost 4 bases. Germline loops: CDR1 SGHAT, CDR2 FQNNGV. CDR3 sequence reads: CASSSYRGSGNTIYF. CDR3 nucleotides: TGTGCCAGCAGCTCATACAGGGGTTCAGGAAACACCATATATTTT.

The CDR3 nucleotides are TGCGCCAGCAGCGGGTGGAAGGGCCAAGAGACCCAGTACTTC. It specifies CASSGWKGQETQYF. The chain has TRBV5-1 and TRBJ2-5; D ambiguous. The V end was cut by 4 bases, the J end by 1 base, with 11 bases between. CDR1 is SGHRS and CDR2 is YFSETQ in the germline V gene. The CDR3 covers 14 residues.

The sample holds one count of this clone. V is TRBV15 and J is TRBJ2-3, with D maybe TRBD2 (5 bases). From germline, CDR1 is LNHNV and CDR2 YYDKDF (reference sequence). Trimming shortened V by 0 bases and J by 2 bases, and 12 bases separated the two germline ends. CDR3 length: 16 amino acids. DNA of the CDR3: TGTGCCACCAGCAGAGATGAGGGCGTTTACACAGATACGCAGTATTTT. Encoded protein: CATSRDEGVYTDTQYF.

The chain joins TRBV2 to TRBJ1-5; D remains ambiguous. The CDR3 consists of 15 residues. Per germline, CDR1 SNHLY and CDR2 FYNNEI. Trimming stripped 1 base from V and 2 bases from J, with 9 bases between. CDR3 nucleotide sequence: TGTGCCAGCAGTGAAGAGGAAACTGGCAATCAGCCCCAGCATTTT. This encodes CASSEEETGNQPQHF.

The chain has TRBV7-9 and TRBJ2-3; D may be TRBD2 (5 bases). Trimming left V 5 bases short and J 2 bases short, with 11 bases between. The germline CDR1 and CDR2 sequences are SEHNR and FQNEAQ (reference sequence). This CDR3 has 14 residues. DNA for the CDR3: TGTGCCAGCAGCCAGCGGCAGTCCACAGATACGCAGTATTTT. Encoded protein: CASSQRQSTDTQYF.

In this sample, this clone turned up a few times. This sequence joins TRBV7-8 and TRBJ1-1; no clear D gene. Per the germline V gene, CDR1 is SGHVS and CDR2 is FQNEAQ. The CDR3 covers 13 residues. With 3 bases removed from V and 1 base from J, the gap between germline ends came to 6 bases. The DNA of the CDR3 is TGTGCCAGCAGCTTGGTAGGGAACACTGAAGCTTTCTTT. It specifies CASSLVGNTEAFF. Full variable domain (outside the CDR3, taken from reference TRBV7-8 and TRBJ1-1): GAGVSQSPRYKVAKRGQDVALRCDPISGHVSLFWYQQALGQGPEFLTYFQNEAQLDKSGLPSDRFFAERPEGSVSTLKIQRTQQEDSAVYLCASSLVGNTEAFFGQGTRLTVV.

This clone was detected a few times. The chain uses TRBV2 and TRBJ1-4; weak D call: TRBD1 (6 bases). CDR3 length equals 15 residues. CDR1 is SNHLY and CDR2 is FYNNEI in the germline V gene. Between the trimmed V and J ends, which lost 11 bases and 4 bases, there was a span of 20 bases. The CDR3 here is CADQPSGGLNEKLFF. DNA of the CDR3: TGTGCCGACCAACCTTCGGGGGGGCTTAATGAAAAACTGTTTTTT.

The chain joins TRBV7-9 to TRBJ1-5; D is uncertain. Per germline, CDR1 SEHNR and CDR2 FQNEAQ (reference sequence). The CDR3 totals 15 residues. V lost 1 base and J lost 4, with 11 bases in between. CDR3 protein: CASSLDPGLNQPQHF. The CDR3 DNA is TGTGCCAGCAGCTTAGACCCAGGCCTTAATCAGCCCCAGCATTTT.

The J gene is TRBJ1-5, the V gene TRBV19; D not certain. The V gene lost 0 bases and the J gene lost 3 bases, with 15 bases spanning the gap. The CDR3 is made up of 17 amino acids. Germline CDR1 LNHDA, CDR2 SQIVND (reference sequence). The CDR3 here is CASSIDWGTPSNQPQHF. CDR3 DNA sequence: TGTGCCAGTAGTATAGATTGGGGTACCCCCTCCAATCAGCCCCAGCATTTT.

The CDR3 is CASSRTGEGNYEQYF. CDR3 nucleotide sequence: TGTGCCAGCAGCCGCACCGGGGAGGGGAACTACGAGCAGTACTTC. The chain combines TRBV11-2 with TRBJ2-7; 7 bases map to TRBD2. J lost 3 bases, V lost 5 bases, and 10 bases had no gene match. This CDR3 comprises 15 residues. Germline values: CDR1 SGHAT, CDR2 FQNNGV.

This chain joins TRBV5-1 and TRBJ1-2, with a weak D call TRBD1 (5 bases). With 4 bases removed from V and 3 bases from J, the gap between germline ends came to 13 bases. The CDR3 runs to 14 residues. Per the germline V gene, CDR1 is SGHRS and CDR2 is YFSETQ. CDR3 residues: CASSREQGDYGYTF. The CDR3 bases are TGCGCCAGCAGCCGAGAGCAGGGCGACTATGGCTACACCTTC.

Note on this clone: The junction differs from germline at one of its ends, possibly a read error. The J gene is TRBJ1-2, the V gene TRBV6-1; D uncertain. CDR3 length equals 15 residues. Germline CDR1 and CDR2: MNHNS and SASEGT. CDR3: CAGSESPRGNYGYTF. CDR3 nucleotide sequence: TGTGCCGGCAGTGAAAGCCCACGGGGTAACTATGGCTACACCTTC.

This sequence joins TRBV18 and TRBJ2-4; possibly TRBD2 for D (5 bases). This CDR3 comprises 12 residues. Per germline, CDR1 KGHSH and CDR2 LQKENI. V lost 3 bases and J 9 bases, leaving 9 bases between the germline ends. The CDR3, as DNA: TGTGCCAGCTCACCCGGACTGGGCATTCAGTACTTC. As protein: CASSPGLGIQYF. The whole variable domain, remainder taken from reference TRBV18 and TRBJ2-4, is NAGVMQNPRHLVRRRGQEARLRCSPMKGHSHVYWYRQLPEEGLKFMVYLQKENIIDESGMPKERFSAEFPKEGPSILRIQQVVRGDSAAYFCASSPGLGIQYFGAGTRLSVL.

The gene calls are TRBV7-2 and TRBJ2-1, with D tentatively TRBD2 (5 bases). The CDR3 extends over 14 amino acids. V was cut by 3 bases and J by 9 bases, with 15 bases left in between. The germline V gene encodes CDR1 SGHTA and CDR2 FQGNSA. CDR3 in amino acids: CASSFSPGFTEQFF. CDR3 coding DNA: TGTGCCAGCAGCTTTTCCCCGGGATTCACTGAGCAGTTCTTC.

The V call is TRBV2, the J call TRBJ1-5; perhaps TRBD1 as D (6 bases). This CDR3 has 14 residues. Germline-derived CDR1 and CDR2 are SNHLY and FYNNEI. V lost 4 bases, J lost 6 bases, and 13 bases lay in between. DNA of the CDR3: TGTGCCAGCAGTGTATACAGGGTTGGTCAGCCCCAGCATTTT. Translation: CASSVYRVGQPQHF.

This rearrangement joins TRBV2 to TRBJ1-1; 8 bases line up with TRBD1. The CDR3 runs 14 residues. Germline lookup yields CDR1 SNHLY and CDR2 FYNNEI. V was pared by 6 bases and J by 8 bases, with 11 bases of the junction left unmatched. The chain's CDR3 is CASRDTQGAAEAFF. In DNA form, the CDR3 reads TGTGCCAGCAGGGATACCCAGGGGGCTGCGGAAGCTTTCTTT.

CDR3 sequence (DNA): TGTGCCAGCAGCCCCACCACAGATACGCAGTATTTT. Protein sequence: CASSPTTDTQYF. The rearrangement links TRBV28 to TRBJ2-3, with D unresolved. V was pared by 6 bases and J by 2 bases, with 6 bases between. Germline V gene data show CDR1 as MDHEN and CDR2 as SYDVKM. CDR3 length: 12 residues. The variable domain in full, with the rest retrieved from reference TRBV28 and TRBJ2-3, is DVKVTQSSRYLVKRTGEKVFLECVQDMDHENMFWYRQDPGLGLRLIYFSYDVKMKEKGDIPEGYSVSREKKERFSLILESASTNQTSMYLCASSPTTDTQYFGPGTRLTVL.

V is TRBV7-9 and J is TRBJ2-7; 8 nucleotides line up with TRBD2. Germline CDR1 and CDR2: SEHNR and FQNEAQ (reference sequence). The CDR3 length is 14 residues. The J segment lost 5 bases and the V segment lost 4 bases, leaving 7 bases of the junction unmatched. Here the CDR3 reads CASSYGGAADEQYF. CDR3 in DNA: TGTGCCAGCAGCTACGGGGGGGCGGCGGACGAGCAGTACTTC.

The chain is built from TRBV6-1 and TRBJ2-1; TRBD1 matches 9 bases. The V and J ends lost 6 bases and 8 bases, in that order; junction bases with no gene match: 11. Germline CDR1 reads MNHNS; CDR2 reads SASEGT. The CDR3 runs to 15 residues. The CDR3: CASSKGTGLRDEQFF. The CDR3, as DNA: TGTGCCAGCAGCAAGGGGACAGGGCTCCGGGATGAGCAGTTCTTC.

J is TRBJ1-5 and V is TRBV5-8; TRBD1 aligns across 7 bases. This CDR3 spans 17 amino acids. The germline V gene encodes CDR1 SGHTS and CDR2 YDEGEE. The junction had 10 bases not matched to a gene; V was cut back by 4 bases and J by 0 bases. The CDR3 here is CASSNYRQGFSNQPQHF. The CDR3 DNA follows: TGTGCCAGCAGCAATTATCGACAGGGTTTTAGCAATCAGCCCCAGCATTTT. The full variable domain, in which reference TRBV5-8 and TRBJ1-5 provide the parts outside the CDR3, is EAGVTQSPTHLIKTRGQQATLRCSPISGHTSVYWYQQALGLGLQFLLWYDEGEERNRGNFPPRFSGRQFPNYSSELNVNALELEDSALYLCASSNYRQGFSNQPQHFGDGTRLSIL.

The chain combines TRBV5-4 with TRBJ2-2; maybe TRBD2 (6 bases). The CDR3 is 14 residues long. The V and J ends lost 3 bases and 4 bases respectively, with 10 bases between them. Germline loops: CDR1 SGHNT, CDR2 YYREEE (reference sequence). The CDR3 sequence is CASSSKGGTGELFF. CDR3 coding DNA: TGTGCCAGCAGCTCCAAGGGAGGCACCGGGGAGCTGTTTTTT.